Included here is one T cell receptor (beta chain) sequence, with context. The antigen is undetermined. The sample originates from a study of T cells after yellow fever vaccination. For the study at large: Those fractions that held only low numbers of cells were prepared using the SMART-Seq v4 Ultra Low Input RNA kit. General observations from the study: Weaker overall, the secondary response nonetheless peaked faster (day 5 versus 15). Reappearance after the booster was observed for most primary-vaccination clones (96% CD4, less than 90% CD8).

In making TCR cDNA, 5'RACE template switching added a universal primer site and UMIs to it. TCRdb itself ran the 5' RACE reads through MiXCR, one entry per CDR3 protein. The sample includes about 260,000 distinct CDR3 sequences, roughly 5% seen only once; the top ten take under 3.5%. Germline assignment: CDR1 DFQATT and CDR2 SNEGSKA (reference sequence). Trimming cost V 3 bases and J 6 bases, with 12 bases left between them. CDR3 length: 12 residues. The J gene is TRBJ2-7, the V gene TRBV20-1, with D unresolved. The starting material was CD4+ T cells sorted from PBMCs, obtained on the day of the yellow fever booster vaccination. The receptor was derived from a man between 18 and 35 years old who received the YFV17D yellow fever vaccine. The CDR3 DNA follows: TGCAGTGCTAGGACGGTGATGATCGAGCAGTACTTC. It translates to CSARTVMIEQYF.